These 25 T cell receptor beta chains share one sample of origin, sequenced in a study of T cells in Graves' hyperthyroidism and ophthalmopathy. Amplification targeted TCR beta CDR3 regions from RNA transcripts. When the TCR CDR3 underwent first-round RT-PCR, the HTBI primer set was used. TCRdb passed the multiplex PCR reads through MiXCR, listing each CDR3 protein once. The sample shows hundreds of thousands of distinct CDR3 sequences, approximately 20% of them seen only once. Sample: blood. The receptors here all came from a woman younger than 35 with Graves' hyperthyroidism.

This clonotype was seen a few times. The chain's CDR3 is CASSYQTGRETQYF. CDR3 DNA sequence: TGTGCCAGCAGTTACCAGACAGGGAGGGAGACCCAGTACTTC. The rearrangement links TRBV6-5 to TRBJ2-5, with a possible D match to TRBD1 (7 bases). This CDR3 spans 14 amino acids. Germline V gives CDR1 MNHEY, CDR2 SVGAGI. V shed 2 bases and J shed 5 bases, with 12 bases lying between them.

This clonotype was picked up many times. The rearrangement joins TRBV6-1 to TRBJ2-6; D is undetermined. The germline CDR1 and CDR2 sequences are MNHNS and SASEGT. The CDR3 loop spans 14 amino acids. Deletions cut 3 bases from V and 0 bases from J, with 3 bases between. The DNA for the CDR3 is TGTGCCAGCAGTGACACCTCTGGGGCCAACGTCCTGACTTTC. Protein sequence: CASSDTSGANVLTF.

This clonotype was observed at least ten times. The chain employs TRBV6-4 and TRBJ1-2; 7 positions agree with TRBD1. The CDR3 loop spans 14 amino acids. Germline V gene lookup returns CDR1 MRHNA and CDR2 SNTAGT. J gave up 8 bases and V 7 bases, and 13 bases lay outside the gene matches. This chain's CDR3 is CASICQDREDGYTF. The CDR3 nucleotides read TGTGCCAGCATATGCCAAGACAGGGAGGACGGCTACACCTTC.

The chain uses TRBV30 and TRBJ1-6; D not resolved. Germline V gene data show CDR1 as GTSNPN and CDR2 as SVGIG (reference sequence). Trimming left V 0 bases short and J 7 bases short, with 10 bases between. The CDR3 has 14 residues. The CDR3 DNA follows: TGTGCCTGGAGTGTACCGTCCGGGAATTCACCCCTCCACTTT. Translation: CAWSVPSGNSPLHF. The variable domain in full, with the rest retrieved from reference TRBV30 and TRBJ1-6, is SQTIHQWPATLVQPVGSPLSLECTVEGTSNPNLYWYRQAAGRGLQLLFYSVGIGQISSEVPQNLSASRPQDRQFILSSKKLLLSDSGFYLCAWSVPSGNSPLHFGNGTRLTVT.

Ten or more counts support this clonotype. This chain links TRBV6-1 with TRBJ1-2, with TRBD1 as a possible D gene (6 bases). Germline V CDR1 and CDR2: MNHNS, SASEGT. This CDR3 spans 13 amino acids. Between the trimmed V and J ends, which lost 5 bases and 4 bases, there was a span of 11 bases. Here the CDR3 reads CASSPDRIYGYTF. DNA of the CDR3: TGTGCCAGCAGTCCCGACAGGATCTATGGCTACACCTTC.

This clonotype was counted only a few times. The chain carries TRBV6-5 and TRBJ2-2, with a possible D match to TRBD1 (5 bases). The germline V gene encodes CDR1 MNHEY and CDR2 SVGAGI. CDR3 size: 16 residues. Trimming removed 4 bases at V and 3 bases at J, with 15 bases between. CDR3 residues: CASSSLWGEDTGELFF. In nucleotides, the CDR3 is TGTGCCAGCAGTTCTCTGTGGGGCGAGGACACCGGGGAGCTGTTTTTT.

This clonotype was recorded many times. The V gene is TRBV18, the J gene TRBJ1-2; unclear D gene. The CDR3 is made up of 14 amino acids. Germline values: CDR1 KGHSH, CDR2 LQKENI. The ends were cut back, 3 bases at V and 4 bases at J, with 12 bases in the middle. The CDR3 spells CASSPPDGIYGYTF. The DNA of the CDR3 is TGTGCCAGCTCACCTCCGGACGGAATCTATGGCTACACCTTC.

The sample holds many counts of this clonotype. The chain employs TRBV2 and TRBJ2-2, with D possibly called TRBD1 or TRBD2 (7 bases each). The CDR3 loop spans 18 amino acids. The germline V gene encodes CDR1 SNHLY and CDR2 FYNNEI. Trimming stripped 4 bases from V and 1 base from J, with 19 bases between. The CDR3 protein is CASSAGRGQRGNTGELFF. The CDR3 nucleotides are TGTGCCAGCAGTGCTGGCCGGGGACAGCGGGGGAACACCGGGGAGCTGTTTTTT.

At least ten counts were recorded for this clonotype. This chain links TRBV4-1 with TRBJ2-5; 12 bases are shared with TRBD2. The germline gives CDR1 MGHRA, CDR2 YSYEKL. The V and J ends lost 2 bases and 6 bases, in that order; junction bases with no gene match: 10. CDR3 length equals 17 residues. The CDR3, as DNA: TGCGCCAGCAGCCAACAACAAGCTAGCGGGGGGGCCAAGACCCAGTACTTC. Translated: CASSQQQASGGAKTQYF.

This clonotype was counted ten times or more. The J gene is TRBJ1-5, the V gene TRBV6-1; D not certain. The CDR3 covers 13 residues. Trimming removed 1 base at V and 6 bases at J, with 7 bases between. Per the germline V gene, CDR1 is MNHNS and CDR2 is SASEGT. The CDR3 coding sequence is TGTGCCAGCAGTGAAGTAGAGAGTCAGCCCCAGCATTTT. Protein sequence: CASSEVESQPQHF.

The table lists this clonotype with many counts. The rearrangement links TRBV28 to TRBJ1-1; D remains unclear. CDR1 and CDR2 (germline): MDHEN, SYDVKM. The V and J ends lost 5 bases and 0 bases respectively, with 4 bases between them. The CDR3 is made up of 12 amino acids. CDR3 in amino acids: CASSIVNTEAFF. DNA of the CDR3: TGTGCCAGCAGTATAGTGAACACTGAAGCTTTCTTT. Combining the CDR3 with reference TRBV28 and TRBJ1-1 gives the whole variable domain DVKVTQSSRYLVKRTGEKVFLECVQDMDHENMFWYRQDPGLGLRLIYFSYDVKMKEKGDIPEGYSVSREKKERFSLILESASTNQTSMYLCASSIVNTEAFFGQGTRLTVV.

This clonotype was counted many times. The rearrangement links TRBV7-9 to TRBJ1-1; D may be TRBD1 (5 bases). CDR3 length: 15 amino acids. Germline-derived CDR1 and CDR2 are SEHNR and FQNEAQ (reference sequence). With 1 base removed from V and 1 base from J, the gap between germline ends came to 10 bases. The CDR3 here is CASSLGIGGNTEAFF. In DNA, the CDR3 is TGTGCCAGCAGCTTAGGGATCGGGGGGAACACTGAAGCTTTCTTT.

The sample holds many counts of this clonotype. The chain combines TRBV7-3 with TRBJ2-6, with 7 bases matching TRBD1. Germline V gene sequence: CDR1 SGHTA, CDR2 FQGTGA. The CDR3 length is 14 residues. Unmatched junction bases numbered 7, after V lost 5 bases and J lost 9 bases. This CDR3 is CASSKDRVDNVLTF. The CDR3 nucleotides read TGTGCCAGCAGCAAAGACAGGGTCGACAACGTCCTGACTTTC.

This clonotype was counted many times. DNA of the CDR3: TGTGCCACTAGTTGGGGGCTCTCTGAAGCTTTCTTT. Its translation: CATSWGLSEAFF. The chain carries TRBV18 and TRBJ1-1; the D gene is possibly TRBD1 (6 bases). V lost 10 bases and J lost 6, with 15 bases in between. Per the germline V gene, CDR1 is KGHSH and CDR2 is LQKENI. The CDR3 length is 12 residues.

Ten or more counts support this clonotype. This chain links TRBV5-1 with TRBJ2-5, with D possibly TRBD2 on 5 matching bases. The CDR3 is 13 residues long. V lost 2 bases and J 2 bases, leaving 7 bases between the germline ends. Germline lookup yields CDR1 SGHRS and CDR2 YFSETQ. The CDR3 nucleotides read TGCGCCAGCAGCTTTCCGGGACAAGAGACCCAGTACTTC. It encodes CASSFPGQETQYF.

The rearrangement uses TRBV3-1 and TRBJ1-2, with TRBD1 as a possible D gene (5 bases). The CDR3 length is 14 residues. Germline loops: CDR1 LGHDT, CDR2 YNNKEL (reference sequence). V shed 5 bases and J shed 2 bases, with 12 bases lying between them. This chain's CDR3 is CASSRDGKNYGYTF. DNA of the CDR3: TGTGCCAGCAGCAGGGACGGGAAGAACTATGGCTACACCTTC.

This clonotype has a count of ten or more. This chain joins TRBV20-1 and TRBJ2-3; D remains ambiguous. V was clipped by 3 bases and J by 2 bases, with 9 bases between them. The CDR3 is 13 amino acids. CDR1 is DFQATT and CDR2 is SNEGSKA in the germline V gene (reference sequence). The CDR3 loop is CSASPPATDTQYF. The CDR3 DNA is TGCAGTGCTAGCCCCCCTGCCACAGATACGCAGTATTTT.

Concerning this clonotype: Given a much more abundant clone one base away, this may be a read error. The rearrangement joins TRBV27 to TRBJ1-5; D gene unclear. CDR3 length equals 14 residues. Per the germline V gene, CDR1 is MNHEY and CDR2 is SMNVEV (reference sequence). This chain's CDR3 is CASSLSSKNQPQRF. In nucleotides, the CDR3 is TGTGCCAGCAGTTTAAGCAGTAAAAATCAGCCCCAGCGTTTT.

Concerning this clonotype itself: With a much larger clone just one base away, this may be a read error. The chain employs TRBV7-3 and TRBJ2-6; 11 bases align to TRBD1. This CDR3 is built from 17 residues. Germline V gene lookup returns CDR1 SGHTA and CDR2 FQGTGA. The V gene end was trimmed by 5 bases and the J gene end by 2 bases; junction bases not matched to a gene: 5. The CDR3 DNA follows: TGTGCCAGCAGCCTATGGGACAGGGGGACTGGGGCCAACGTCCTGACTTTC. This encodes CASSLWDRGTGANVLTF. The complete variable domain, with remaining parts taken from reference TRBV7-3 and TRBJ2-6, reads GAGVSQTPSNKVTEKGKYVELRCDPISGHTALYWYRQSLGQGPEFLIYFQGTGAADDSGLPNDRFFAVRPEGSVSTLKIQRTERGDSAVYLCASSLWDRGTGANVLTFGAGSRLTVL.

As concerns this clonotype: This may stem from a read error, because a much larger clone lies one nucleotide away. The chain has TRBV6-1 and TRBJ2-4, with D perhaps TRBD1 (6 bases). Germline V gene data show CDR1 as MNHNS and CDR2 as SASEGT. The CDR3 has 15 residues. CDR3 loop: CATLAAGQRKNIKYF. In DNA form, the CDR3 reads TGTGCCACCTTGGCAGCAGGACAGCGGAAAAACATTAAGTACTTC.

This clonotype was seen repeatedly, ten times or more. The chain employs TRBV30 and TRBJ1-2, with D perhaps matching TRBD1 (5 bases). Germline V gives CDR1 GTSNPN, CDR2 SVGIG (reference sequence). CDR3 length: 12 amino acids. Trimming took off 2 bases at V and 7 bases at J, with 11 bases between the two ends. CDR3 amino acids: CAWSPGLGGYTF. Written as DNA, the CDR3 is TGTGCCTGGAGTCCAGGGCTAGGTGGCTACACCTTC.

This clonotype was observed at least ten times. In nucleotides, the CDR3 is TGTGCCAGCAGTGGTGAAGGGCGACAGCCCTATAGCAATCAGCCCCAGCATTTT. It encodes CASSGEGRQPYSNQPQHF. The rearrangement uses TRBV6-1 and TRBJ1-5; a weak D match, TRBD1 (5 bases). Germline V gene data show CDR1 as MNHNS and CDR2 as SASEGT. This CDR3 has 18 residues. Trimming shortened V by 4 bases and J by 0 bases, and 19 bases separated the two germline ends.

This clonotype was recorded at least ten times. The chain uses TRBV5-1 and TRBJ2-5, with D perhaps matching TRBD2 (6 bases). Germline CDR1 is SGHRS and CDR2 is YFSETQ. This CDR3 region has 16 residues. The germline V and J ends were trimmed by 4 bases and 5 bases, with 21 bases remaining between them. The CDR3 DNA reads TGCGCCAGCAGCACTGAAGGGAGGAAAGGGTCCGAGACCCAGTACTTC. Amino acids: CASSTEGRKGSETQYF.

This chain joins TRBV12-3 or TRBV12-4 and TRBJ1-1; a possible D gene is TRBD1 (6 bases). Trimming pared 6 bases from V and 4 bases from J, leaving 15 bases between. The CDR3 contains 14 residues. CDR3 sequence: CASRLPRGTTEAFF. CDR3 in DNA: TGTGCCAGCAGGCTTCCCAGGGGAACCACTGAAGCTTTCTTT.

This clonotype was recorded a few times. This chain uses TRBV11-2 with TRBJ2-3; 7 bases are shared with TRBD1. V was clipped by 5 bases and J by 2 bases; unmatched bases: 16. In germline, CDR1 is SGHAT, CDR2 FQNNGV. This CDR3 is 18 amino acids long. CDR3 protein: CASSVNRRGRPDTDTQYF. As DNA, the CDR3 is TGTGCCAGCAGCGTGAATCGAAGGGGGCGGCCTGACACAGATACGCAGTATTTT. The entire variable domain, with the rest obtained from reference TRBV11-2 and TRBJ2-3, is as follows: EAGVAQSPRYKIIEKRQSVAFWCNPISGHATLYWYQQILGQGPKLLIQFQNNGVVDDSQLPKDRFSAERLKGVDSTLKIQPAKLEDSAVYLCASSVNRRGRPDTDTQYFGPGTRLTVL.